Listed here are 20 T cell receptor beta chains from one sample, sequenced in a study of CD8+ T cells in alopecia areata. It was cDNA, reverse transcribed from extracted RNA, that served as the sequencing template. Method: immunoSEQ multiplex PCR; TCRdb's copy keeps in-frame clones and lacks some. The repertoire holds some 56,000 clones, with almost 97% as singletons. Sequenced material: CD8+ T cells sorted from blood, taken at week 0. The receptors come from a human donor with alopecia areata.

The genes are TRBV7-9 and TRBJ2-3; tentative D call: TRBD1 (5 bases). CDR3 size: 15 residues. CDR1 and CDR2 from the germline V gene are SEHNR and FQNEAQ (reference sequence). Between the trimmed V and J ends, which lost 4 bases and 0 bases, there was a span of 11 bases. CDR3 DNA sequence: TGTGCCAGCAGCTCGACAGAGACTAGCACAGATACGCAGTATTTT. Protein: CASSSTETSTDTQYF. The full variable domain, completed using reference TRBV7-9 and TRBJ2-3, is DTGVSQNPRHKITKRGQNVTFRCDPISEHNRLYWYRQTLGQGPEFLTYFQNEAQLEKSRLLSDRFSAERPKGSFSTLEIQRTEQGDSAMYLCASSSTETSTDTQYFGPGTRLTVL.

The chain is built from TRBV29-1 and TRBJ2-2; D unclear. Trimming took off 5 bases at V and 2 bases at J, with 0 bases between the two ends. The CDR3 contains 10 residues. Germline V lookup: CDR1 SQVTM, CDR2 ANQGSEA. CDR3 sequence: CSVNTGELFF. As DNA, the CDR3 is TGCAGCGTTAACACCGGGGAGCTGTTTTTT.

The V call is TRBV29-1, the J call TRBJ2-2; D gene unclear. Trimming left V 7 bases short and J 0 bases short, with 6 bases between. Germline CDR1 and CDR2: SQVTM and ANQGSEA. The CDR3 is 12 amino acids. In DNA, the CDR3 is TGCAGCGCACGCGCGAACACCGGGGAGCTGTTTTTT. Protein: CSARANTGELFF.

This rearrangement joins TRBV4-1 to TRBJ1-2; no firm D call. With 0 bases removed from V and 5 bases from J, the gap between germline ends came to 7 bases. Per germline, CDR1 MGHRA and CDR2 YSYEKL. The CDR3 spans 13 residues. CDR3 DNA sequence: TGCGCCAGCAGCCAAGAATCCCTGTATGGCTACACCTTC. This sequence encodes CASSQESLYGYTF.

V gene TRBV4-1 combines with J gene TRBJ1-2; TRBD1 aligns across 7 bases. Germline-derived CDR1 and CDR2 are MGHRA and YSYEKL. The CDR3 loop spans 20 amino acids. J gave up 0 bases and V 2 bases, and 18 bases lay outside the gene matches. Here the CDR3 DNA reads TGCGCCAGCAGCCAATCCCCTGTAGGGACAGACGATATCACTAACTATGGCTACACCTTC. This encodes CASSQSPVGTDDITNYGYTF.

The rearrangement links TRBV7-8 to TRBJ2-5; the match to TRBD1 covers 7 bases. CDR1 is SGHVS and CDR2 is FQNEAQ in the germline V gene. The CDR3 length is 14 residues. Losses at the gene ends were 1 base for V and 1 base for J; bases not matched to a gene: 0. The CDR3 loop reads CASSLGDSQETQYF. CDR3 sequence (DNA): TGTGCCAGCAGCTTAGGGGACAGCCAAGAGACCCAGTACTTC.

The chain couples TRBV2 to TRBJ2-3; 7 nucleotides align to TRBD1. The ends lost 3 bases at V and 5 bases at J; junction bases unmatched: 8. CDR1 is SNHLY, CDR2 FYNNEI, per germline. The CDR3 consists of 15 residues. As DNA, the CDR3 is TGTGCCAGCAGTGAGGACAGGCCGGGCGGAGATACGCAGTATTTT. This gives the protein CASSEDRPGGDTQYF.

This clone occurred once. The genes are TRBV4-3 and TRBJ2-2; 10 bases are a match to TRBD2. Germline lookup yields CDR1 LGHNA and CDR2 YSLEER. The CDR3 is 19 residues long. V trimming: 0 bases; J trimming: 0 bases; junction bases outside the gene matches: 7. CDR3 nucleotide sequence: TGCGCCAGCAGCCAAGATCCTCCACTAGCGGGGTCGAACACCGGGGAGCTGTTTTTT. This sequence encodes CASSQDPPLAGSNTGELFF.

The chain is built from TRBV10-2 and TRBJ2-5, with a possible D match to TRBD1 (6 bases). CDR1 and CDR2 from the germline V gene are WSHSY and SAAADI. The ends were cut back, 10 bases at V and 0 bases at J, with 12 bases in the middle. The CDR3 has 13 residues. CDR3 residues: CATSQGYQETQYF. The DNA for the CDR3 is TGCGCCACCTCGCAGGGGTACCAAGAGACCCAGTACTTC.

The chain combines TRBV4-3 with TRBJ2-7, with no clear D. This CDR3 is 17 amino acids long. The germline gives CDR1 LGHNA, CDR2 YSLEER. Trimming took 0 bases from V and 3 from J, leaving 18 bases between them. CDR3 nucleotide sequence: TGCGCCAGCAGCCAAGATTATAACGGCCTCGTGCTCTACGAGCAGTACTTC. Its translation: CASSQDYNGLVLYEQYF.

This chain joins TRBV4-1 and TRBJ2-1; tentatively, D is TRBD1 or TRBD2 (7 bases each). This CDR3 spans 19 amino acids. Germline V CDR1 and CDR2: MGHRA, YSYEKL. V shed 5 bases and J shed 0 bases, with 23 bases lying between them. DNA for the CDR3: TGCGCCAGCAGCGAACAAGGGGGCAGCGGGATTAGCTCCTACAATGAGCAGTTCTTC. Amino acid sequence: CASSEQGGSGISSYNEQFF.

This clone came up once. J is TRBJ1-4 and V is TRBV9; 7 bases agree with TRBD1. Germline assignment: CDR1 SGDLS and CDR2 YYNGEE. V lost 0 bases to trimming and J lost 0 bases; unmatched junction nucleotides: 2. The CDR3 has 16 residues. CDR3 amino acids: CASSVGRGTTNEKLFF. CDR3 nucleotides: TGTGCCAGCAGCGTAGGCAGGGGGACAACTAATGAAAAACTGTTTTTT.

The V call is TRBV4-3, the J call TRBJ2-3; no firm D call. Trimming took 1 base from V and 0 from J, leaving 8 bases between them. The CDR3 is 15 residues long. In germline, CDR1 is LGHNA, CDR2 YSLEER. CDR3 DNA: TGCGCCAGCAGCCAAGGCGAAAAAAGCACAGATACGCAGTATTTT. Translated, it gives CASSQGEKSTDTQYF.

The gene calls are TRBV19 and TRBJ1-2; D is undetermined. With 3 bases removed from V and 6 bases from J, the gap between germline ends came to 17 bases. CDR1 and CDR2 (germline): LNHDA, SQIVND (reference sequence). The CDR3 contains 15 residues. CDR3 protein: CASSIPPRGSDGYTF. The CDR3 bases are TGTGCCAGTAGTATTCCCCCGCGAGGATCGGATGGCTACACCTTC.

The J gene is TRBJ1-5, the V gene TRBV6-5; no clear D. Germline V gives CDR1 MNHEY, CDR2 SVGAGI. V lost 0 bases, J lost 0 bases, and 9 bases lay in between. CDR3 length: 16 amino acids. The CDR3 protein is CASSYSPQPSNQPQHF. The CDR3 coding sequence is TGTGCCAGCAGTTACTCGCCACAGCCTAGCAATCAGCCCCAGCATTTT.

The CDR3 sequence: CASGAGRGAGYEQYF. The CDR3 coding sequence is TGTGCCAGCGGAGCGGGACGGGGGGCCGGGTACGAGCAGTACTTC. The gene calls are TRBV27 and TRBJ2-7, with a possible D match to TRBD2 (7 bases). V lost 8 bases and J 4 bases, leaving 21 bases between the germline ends. The length of the CDR3 is 15 residues. The germline CDR1 and CDR2 sequences are MNHEY and SMNVEV (reference sequence).

The chain joins TRBV27 to TRBJ2-1; TRBD2 agrees at 10 bases. The junction had 2 bases not matched to a gene; V was cut back by 5 bases and J by 1 base. Germline V gene sequence: CDR1 MNHEY, CDR2 SMNVEV (reference sequence). The CDR3 extends over 15 amino acids. This chain's CDR3 is CASSILAGSYNEQFF. CDR3 DNA sequence: TGTGCCAGCAGTATACTAGCGGGGTCCTACAATGAGCAGTTCTTC.

A remark on this clone: At one of its ends the junction is not consistent with the germline gene, which may arise from a read error. The rearrangement uses TRBV16 and TRBJ1-2; D is possibly TRBD1 (5 bases). Germline V CDR1 and CDR2: KGHSY, FQNENV. This CDR3 is 11 amino acids long. The CDR3 DNA is TGTGCCAGCAGCCAACTTATAGACAGTCACTTC. Its translation is CASSQLIDSHF.

The rearrangement links TRBV6-4 to TRBJ2-1; TRBD2 aligns across 10 bases. Germline CDR1 is MRHNA and CDR2 is SNTAGT. Trimming took 0 bases from V and 7 from J; bases not matched to a gene: 3. The CDR3 is 15 residues long. The CDR3 here is CASSDSPAGGNEQFF. For the CDR3, the DNA is TGTGCCAGCAGTGACTCACCAGCGGGGGGGAATGAGCAGTTCTTC.

The V and J genes are TRBV27 and TRBJ2-5, with 9 bases fitting TRBD2. The V gene end was trimmed by 6 bases and the J gene end by 4 bases; junction bases not matched to a gene: 12. The CDR3 is 16 residues long. Germline V gene data show CDR1 as MNHEY and CDR2 as SMNVEV (reference sequence). DNA for the CDR3: TGTGCCAGCAGCATAGGGACTAGCCTATTATCAGAGACCCAGTACTTC. Translation gives CASSIGTSLLSETQYF.